This entry lists 4 T cell receptor beta chains sequenced from one sample in a study of T cells in tuberculosis. Sequenced by immunoSEQ multiplex PCR; TCRdb stores in-frame clones only, minus some. The sample holds roughly 28,000 clones, 85% to 90% seen once. The sequenced sample was PBMCs. These TCRs come from a donor under 30 with latent tuberculosis or without tuberculosis infection.

This sequence joins TRBV10-2 and TRBJ2-1; 10 nucleotides match TRBD2. Germline assignment: CDR1 WSHSY and CDR2 SAAADI. This CDR3 region has 15 residues. Losses at the gene ends were 6 bases for V and 2 bases for J; bases not matched to a gene: 4. The CDR3 sequence is CASRVAGGTYNEQFF. For the CDR3, the DNA is TGCGCCAGCAGGGTAGCGGGGGGAACCTACAATGAGCAGTTCTTC.

V usage is TRBV5-8 and J usage is TRBJ2-5; 7 nucleotides match TRBD1. Germline V gene lookup returns CDR1 SGHTS and CDR2 YDEGEE. V lost 4 bases, J lost 4 bases, and 4 bases stayed unmatched. The CDR3 sequence is 13 residues long. CDR3 nucleotides: TGTGCCAGCAGCGGAAACAGGGGAGAGACCCAGTACTTC. This codes for CASSGNRGETQYF.

The chain links TRBV5-8 to TRBJ1-3; D possibly corresponds to TRBD1 (5 bases). V lost 4 bases and J 0 bases, leaving 11 bases between the germline ends. The CDR3 is 15 amino acids. CDR1 and CDR2 (germline): SGHTS, YDEGEE. This CDR3 is CASSRDSNSGNTIYF. CDR3 DNA sequence: TGTGCCAGCAGCCGTGACAGTAACTCTGGAAACACCATATATTTT.

The rearrangement uses TRBV11-3 and TRBJ2-3; D gene unclear. The V end lost 1 base, the J end lost 0 bases, and 11 bases lay between the germline ends. The CDR3 extends over 16 amino acids. Germline loops: CDR1 SGHNT, CDR2 YENEEA. The CDR3 sequence is CASSLGWHPSTDTQYF. The CDR3 DNA follows: TGTGCCAGCAGCTTAGGATGGCACCCAAGCACAGATACGCAGTATTTT.